This T cell receptor (beta chain) was identified during a study of blood T cells in healthy people across ages. Across the study: Template switching retrieved approximately one barcoded beta molecule for each two T cells. Overall study findings and caveats: Samples with more naive T cells showed higher observed beta diversity. Unknown donor CMV status possibly confounded expanded clonotype changes.

A few counts support this clonotype. Its cognate antigen is unknown. A minimum of 7 million PBMCs was isolated per sample. Combining a sample-barcoded 5' primer with a J-beta primer mix, a second PCR ran for about 6 to 11 cycles. TCRdb re-analysed the 5' RACE reads in MiXCR, keeping a single row per CDR3 protein. The table includes some 1.7 million distinct CDR3 sequences, roughly 30% detected once. The sequenced sample was blood. This clonotype was sampled from a woman in her 30s in good health.

The CDR3 nucleotides are TGTGCCAGCAGCTTAACAGAGGTTCTGAACACTGAAGCTTTCTTT. Its translation: CASSLTEVLNTEAFF. V and J are TRBV7-3 and TRBJ1-1, with D unclear. Germline CDR1 reads SGHTA; CDR2 reads FQGTGA. This CDR3 has 15 residues. V dropped 0 bases and J dropped 0 bases, with 8 bases sitting between them.